The 3 T cell receptor beta chains in this list originate from one sample, sequenced in a study of shared clonotypes between healthy human individuals (dated by TCRdb to 2019 to 2021). Libraries were built with the immunoSEQ multiplex PCR assay. TCRdb holds this immuneACCESS table with in-frame rearrangements only. Some clones are missing; in checked studies, unresolved V genes explain under half, and the rest has no known cause. This sample lists 550,000 to 700,000 clones; around 73% were detected once. The ten largest account for around 1.8% of the sample. The sequencing input was memory CD4+ T cells sorted from blood. The sample's cell subset or site label is to be understood as: CD45RA-negative fraction. Receptor source: a woman aged 25-40 years in good health.

The rearrangement joins TRBV30 to TRBJ2-5; D is unresolved. The V gene lost 0 bases and the J gene lost 2 bases, with 7 bases spanning the gap. CDR1 and CDR2 from the germline V gene are GTSNPN and SVGIG (reference sequence). The CDR3 sequence is 13 residues long. CDR3 amino acids: CAWSVQQQETQYF. In DNA form, the CDR3 reads TGTGCCTGGAGTGTACAACAGCAAGAGACCCAGTACTTC.

V is TRBV30 and J is TRBJ1-5; weak D call: TRBD1 (5 bases). V was cut by 3 bases and J by 3 bases, with 15 bases left in between. The CDR3 is 15 amino acids. Germline V gene lookup returns CDR1 GTSNPN and CDR2 SVGIG (reference sequence). The DNA for the CDR3 is TGTGCCTGGAGAGCCGGTGGAGGGGTCAATCAGCCCCAGCATTTT. This gives the protein CAWRAGGGVNQPQHF. The complete variable domain, with remaining parts taken from reference TRBV30 and TRBJ1-5, reads SQTIHQWPATLVQPVGSPLSLECTVEGTSNPNLYWYRQAAGRGLQLLFYSVGIGQISSEVPQNLSASRPQDRQFILSSKKLLLSDSGFYLCAWRAGGGVNQPQHFGDGTRLSIL.

The chain links TRBV4-1 to TRBJ2-7, with 9 bases lining up with TRBD1. The length of the CDR3 is 15 residues. J lost 3 bases, V lost 4 bases, and 7 bases had no gene match. Germline values: CDR1 MGHRA, CDR2 YSYEKL. CDR3 sequence (DNA): TGCGCCAGCAGCCTAGAACAGGGGGCGATCTACGAGCAGTACTTC. Amino acids: CASSLEQGAIYEQYF.